A selection of T cell receptor beta chains follows, all from one sample in a study of T cells in localized non-small cell lung cancer. The protocol was immunoSEQ multiplex PCR, while the TCRdb copy is restricted to in-frame clones and leaves out a portion. The sample has about 52,000 clones; about 87% are singletons. This material consisted of PBMCs, taken before any cancer treatment. These receptors all stem from a female donor with stage II lung adenocarcinoma. The CDR3 runs from the conserved cysteine through the conserved F or W. The order of the fields is CDR3 length, clone size, J gene, D gene, V gene, CDR3 DNA, CDR3 protein. D genes are given only for firm matches. Size is omitted from some rows. Given values are once, few, many or a class for expanded clones.

len: 13; abundance: -; j_gene: TRBJ2-1; d_gene: TRBD1; v_gene: TRBV29-1; CDR3nt: TGCAGCGTTGTCGGGACAGGGTGGCATGAGCAGTTCTTC; CDR3aa: CSVVGTGWHEQFF
len: 17; abundance: -; j_gene: TRBJ1-4; d_gene: -; v_gene: TRBV5-4; CDR3nt: TGTGCCAGCAGCTTGGAGGGGGGGCGCTTTCCTAGTGAAAAACTGTTTTTT; CDR3aa: CASSLEGGRFPSEKLFF
len: 14; abundance: -; j_gene: TRBJ2-7; d_gene: -; v_gene: TRBV11-3; CDR3nt: TGTGCCAGCAGCTCCGCGGGTAAGCCCTACGAGCAGTACTTC; CDR3aa: CASSSAGKPYEQYF
len: 17; abundance: -; j_gene: TRBJ1-6; d_gene: -; v_gene: TRBV9; CDR3nt: TGTGCCAGCAGCGCCGGGAGGGCCGGCCCCTATAATTCACCCCTCCACTTT; CDR3aa: CASSAGRAGPYNSPLHF
len: 14; abundance: -; j_gene: TRBJ2-7; d_gene: -; v_gene: TRBV18; CDR3nt: TGTGCCAGCTCACCACCGGCCGGCACCTACGAGCAGTACTTC; CDR3aa: CASSPPAGTYEQYF
len: 15; abundance: -; j_gene: TRBJ2-1; d_gene: TRBD2; v_gene: TRBV7-8; CDR3nt: TGTGCCAGCAGCCAGACTAGCGGGGGCCACAATGAGCAGTTCTTC; CDR3aa: CASSQTSGGHNEQFF
len: 15; abundance: -; j_gene: TRBJ1-6; d_gene: TRBD1; v_gene: TRBV18; CDR3nt: TGTGCCAGCTCACCACGGGGACAGAGTCACTCACCCCTCCACTTT; CDR3aa: CASSPRGQSHSPLHF
len: 12; abundance: -; j_gene: TRBJ1-2; d_gene: -; v_gene: TRBV7-6; CDR3nt: TGTGCCAGCAGCCCAGGGACGGAAACTTACACCTTC; CDR3aa: CASSPGTETYTF
len: 14; abundance: -; j_gene: TRBJ1-2; d_gene: -; v_gene: TRBV2; CDR3nt: TGTGCCAGCAGTTCGGACATCGGAGGCTATGGCTACACCTTC; CDR3aa: CASSSDIGGYGYTF
len: 14; abundance: once; j_gene: TRBJ1-1; d_gene: TRBD1; v_gene: TRBV29-1; CDR3nt: TGCAGCGCGCAAGGGGGCAACGTAGGACCTGAAGCTTTCTTT; CDR3aa: CSAQGGNVGPEAFF
len: 16; abundance: -; j_gene: TRBJ2-2; d_gene: TRBD1; v_gene: TRBV6-1; CDR3nt: TGTGCCAGCAGGGAAGCCGGGACAGGGCCGTCCGGGGAGCTGTTTTTT; CDR3aa: CASREAGTGPSGELFF
len: 15; abundance: -; j_gene: TRBJ1-1; d_gene: -; v_gene: TRBV6-1; CDR3nt: TGTGCCAGCAGTTCCCGGACAGACTTGAACACTGAAGCTTTCTTT; CDR3aa: CASSSRTDLNTEAFF
len: 12; abundance: -; j_gene: TRBJ1-4; d_gene: -; v_gene: TRBV29-1; CDR3nt: TGCAGCGTTGCCCGGGCTAATGAAAAACTGTTTTTT; CDR3aa: CSVARANEKLFF
len: 15; abundance: -; j_gene: TRBJ2-5; d_gene: TRBD1; v_gene: TRBV5-1; CDR3nt: TGCGCCAGCAGCCCGGCCGGGACAGGGGGGGAGACCCAGTACTTC; CDR3aa: CASSPAGTGGETQYF
len: 16; abundance: -; j_gene: TRBJ1-3; d_gene: TRBD1; v_gene: TRBV13; CDR3nt: TGTGCCAGCAGCTCGGACAGGGGACACTCTGGAAACACCATATATTTT; CDR3aa: CASSSDRGHSGNTIYF